The rows below give T cell receptor beta chains drawn from one sample of a study of Ad26.COV2.S vaccination and SARS-CoV-2 variants. Profiled with immunoSEQ multiplex PCR; TCRdb holds only in-frame clones, not every one. The sample holds roughly 680,000 clones, around 89% seen once. This sample comprised peripheral blood, obtained in a trial of Ad26.COV2.S vaccine versus placebo. Receptors were obtained from a person aged 18-65 years who received the Ad26.COV2.S COVID-19 vaccine or a placebo. Both conserved end residues are part of each CDR3. A D gene is named only where the DNA matches it firmly. Only part of the rows carry a size: once, few, many, or a class if the clone is expanded.

j_call	cdr3_length	v_call	d_call	clone_size	cdr3_nt	cdr3_aa
TRBJ2-3	13	TRBV10-3	TRBD1	-	TGTGCCATCAGTGTTTATTTAGGGGGCTTGAAGTATTTT	CAISVYLGGLKYF
TRBJ1-2	13	TRBV6-5	-	-	TGTGCCAGCAGCGCCACCGCGGGATACGGCTACACCTTC	CASSATAGYGYTF
TRBJ2-1	17	TRBV27	TRBD2	-	TGTGCCAGCAGTTCTCCCGTGGGGGGGGGCTCCTACAATGAGCAGTTCTTC	CASSSPVGGGSYNEQFF
TRBJ2-2	14	TRBV14	-	-	TGTGCCAGCAGCCAAACAGCTAACACCGGGGAGCTGTTTTTT	CASSQTANTGELFF
TRBJ1-1	13	TRBV2	-	-	TGTGCCAGCAGTGAAAGATTGGTCACTGAAGCTTTCTTT	CASSERLVTEAFF
TRBJ2-2	15	TRBV27	-	once	TGTGCCAGCTCTGTGGACTGGACTTACACCGGGGAGCTGTTTTTT	CASSVDWTYTGELFF
TRBJ2-3	15	TRBV19	-	few	TGTGCCAGTAGCCCTACAGGACAGCTCACAGATACGCAGTATTTT	CASSPTGQLTDTQYF
TRBJ2-7	14	TRBV2	TRBD1	-	TGTGCCAGCAGGCGGACAGGGGGTCCCTACGAGCAGTACTTC	CASRRTGGPYEQYF
TRBJ2-1	12	TRBV6-1	-	-	TGTGCCAGCAGTGAAATCTTCAATGAGCAGTTCTTC	CASSEIFNEQFF
TRBJ2-5	16	TRBV7-2	-	-	TGTGCCAGCAGCTTAGTGGTGACGGGGGGCCTGGAGACCCAGTACTTC	CASSLVVTGGLETQYF
TRBJ2-7	14	TRBV5-8	-	-	TGTGCCAGCAGCTTGGCCGGGAGCTCCTACGAGCAGTACTTC	CASSLAGSSYEQYF
TRBJ2-3	14	TRBV30	-	-	TGTGCCTGGAGTAGCGAAATCCGCACAGATACGCAGTATTTT	CAWSSEIRTDTQYF
TRBJ1-2	15	TRBV6-5	-	-	TGTGCCAGCAGTTACTCTGGGAAGGTTATCTATGGCTACACCTTC	CASSYSGKVIYGYTF
TRBJ2-1	16	TRBV18	TRBD2	-	TGTGCCAGCTCACCCGGACTAGCGGGAACCTACAATGAGCAGTTCTTC	CASSPGLAGTYNEQFF
TRBJ2-5	11	TRBV12-3/TRBV12-4	-	-	TGTGCCAGCAGTACCAAAGAGACCCAGTACTTC	CASSTKETQYF
TRBJ2-7	12	TRBV10-2	-	-	TGCGCCAGCAGCCAGAGAGGCCACGAGCAGTACTTC	CASSQRGHEQYF
TRBJ1-2	13	TRBV7-2	-	-	TGTGCCAGCAGCCTCGCGCAGGTATATGGCTACACCTTC	CASSLAQVYGYTF
TRBJ1-1	15	TRBV7-9	-	-	TGTGCCAGCAGCTTTGGAAACAGCATGAACACTGAAGCTTTCTTT	CASSFGNSMNTEAFF
TRBJ1-3	14	TRBV7-8	-	-	TGTGCCAGCAGCTTAGCGTTGGCGGGAAACACCATATATTTT	CASSLALAGNTIYF
TRBJ2-3	15	TRBV9	TRBD2	-	TGTGCCAGCAGCGTAGCGGGCGGGAGAACAGATACGCAGTATTTT	CASSVAGGRTDTQYF
TRBJ1-2	14	TRBV7-2	TRBD1	-	TGTGCCAGCAGCACATGGGACAGTCTCTATGGCTACACCTTC	CASSTWDSLYGYTF
TRBJ2-3	13	TRBV7-9	-	-	TGTGCCAGCAATGCGTTCCGTGGAGATACGCAGTATTTT	CASNAFRGDTQYF
TRBJ1-5	18	TRBV15	TRBD1	few	TGTGCCACCAGCAGAGTCCTTACAGGGGTCTATAGCAATCAGCCCCAGCATTTT	CATSRVLTGVYSNQPQHF
TRBJ2-6	14	TRBV19	-	-	TGTGCCAGTGGACGTTACTCTGGGGCCAACGTCCTGACTTTC	CASGRYSGANVLTF
TRBJ2-1	13	TRBV27	-	-	TGTGCCAGCAGTCGGGTTCACTTCAATGAGCAGTTCTTC	CASSRVHFNEQFF
TRBJ2-1	16	TRBV6-5	TRBD2	-	TGTGCCAGCAGTTACTTGCGGGGGGGCCTGGATAATGAGCAGTTCTTC	CASSYLRGGLDNEQFF
TRBJ2-1	12	TRBV10-3	TRBD2	-	TGTGCCACGGGGACTAGCGGGGGGGAGCAGTTCTTC	CATGTSGGEQFF
TRBJ2-1	12	TRBV10-3	-	-	TGTGCCATCAGTGAGGGGGACAATGAGCAGTTCTTC	CAISEGDNEQFF
TRBJ2-1	10	TRBV12-3/TRBV12-4	-	-	TGTGCCAGCAGTTTTCGGGAGCAGTTCTTC	CASSFREQFF
TRBJ2-7	17	TRBV18	TRBD1	-	TGTGCCAGCTCACTTATGGGCACAGGGGCCAACCTCTACGAGCAGTACTTC	CASSLMGTGANLYEQYF
TRBJ1-3	16	TRBV3-1/TRBV3-2	TRBD1	-	TGTGCCAGCAGCCAAGGACAGGGGTCCTCTGGAAACACCATATATTTT	CASSQGQGSSGNTIYF
TRBJ1-5	15	TRBV12-5	TRBD1	-	TGTGCTAGTGGTGCCGGACAGGGTTGGGGTCAGCCCCAGCATTTT	CASGAGQGWGQPQHF
TRBJ2-7	16	TRBV5-5	-	-	TGTGCCAGCAGCGGGGGTATGGGGACGGAGTTCTACGAGCAGTACTTC	CASSGGMGTEFYEQYF
TRBJ1-2	13	TRBV30	-	once	TGTGCCTGGAGTCCTGGTATTAACTATGGCTACACCTTC	CAWSPGINYGYTF
TRBJ2-5	13	TRBV24-1	-	-	TGTGCCACCAGTGGGGGGCCCCAAGAGACCCAGTACTTC	CATSGGPQETQYF
TRBJ2-5	15	TRBV3-1/TRBV3-2	TRBD1	-	TGTGCCAGCAGCCAAGATGTCGGGACAGGGGGGACCCAGTACTTC	CASSQDVGTGGTQYF
TRBJ2-1	10	TRBV2	-	-	TGTGCCAGCAGGCAGTTTGAGCAGTTCTTC	CASRQFEQFF
TRBJ1-2	13	TRBV19	TRBD1	-	TGTGCCAGTAGTACGACAGGGAGCTATGGCTACACCTTC	CASSTTGSYGYTF
TRBJ1-2	13	TRBV27	TRBD1	-	TGTGCCAGCAGCTACCCGACAGGGGCAGGCTACACCTTC	CASSYPTGAGYTF
TRBJ2-2	15	TRBV6-5	TRBD2	-	TGTGCCAGCACCTTGACTAGCGGGATCACCGGGGAGCTGTTTTTT	CASTLTSGITGELFF
TRBJ1-2	14	TRBV3-1/TRBV3-2	-	-	TGTGCCAGCAGCCAAGCCGGGCTGGAGTATGGCTACACCTTC	CASSQAGLEYGYTF
TRBJ1-2	13	TRBV12-3/TRBV12-4	-	-	TGTGCCAGCAGTTTAGTTGGTAACTATGGCTACACCTTC	CASSLVGNYGYTF
TRBJ1-1	15	TRBV19	-	-	TGTGCCAGTAGTATTGTGGGGCTAAGAAACACTGAAGCTTTCTTT	CASSIVGLRNTEAFF
TRBJ1-4	14	TRBV7-6	-	-	TGTGCCAGCAGCCGGGACATCCCGGGGGAAAAACTGTTTTTT	CASSRDIPGEKLFF
TRBJ1-3	14	TRBV5-4	-	-	TGTGCCAGCAGCTTCGGGGGATATGGAAACACCATATATTTT	CASSFGGYGNTIYF
TRBJ2-2	14	TRBV5-1	-	-	TGCGCCAGCCGCGAGGCCTTTAACACCGGGGAGCTGTTTTTT	CASREAFNTGELFF
TRBJ2-7	14	TRBV2	-	-	TGTGCCAGCAGCGACCGGGACATCTCCTACGAGCAGTACTTC	CASSDRDISYEQYF
TRBJ2-5	16	TRBV10-3	TRBD2	-	TGTGCCATCAGAGGGACTAGCGGGAGGTCCCAAGAGACCCAGTACTTC	CAIRGTSGRSQETQYF
TRBJ2-7	18	TRBV11-2	TRBD2	-	TGTGCCAGCAGTCTGGGGGGTGGACTAGCGGGAGCAGAGTACGAGCAGTACTTC	CASSLGGGLAGAEYEQYF
TRBJ2-2	13	TRBV7-9	-	few	TGTGCCAGCAGCTTCTCAGGGGCCGGGGAGCTGTTTTTT	CASSFSGAGELFF
TRBJ2-2	15	TRBV9	-	-	TGTGCCAGCAGCGTAGCGGGGACGGGCACCGGGGAGCTGTTTTTT	CASSVAGTGTGELFF
TRBJ2-5	13	TRBV30	-	once	TGTGCCTGGAGCGTCAGACGGGGGGAGACCCAGTACTTC	CAWSVRRGETQYF
TRBJ1-2	13	TRBV30	-	-	TGTGCCTGGAGTGTGGCTTTTAACTATGGCTACACCTTC	CAWSVAFNYGYTF
TRBJ2-1	17	TRBV10-2	TRBD2	-	TGCGCCAGCAGTGAGACCAGGACTAGCGGCCTCTACAATGAGCAGTTCTTC	CASSETRTSGLYNEQFF
TRBJ2-4	17	TRBV19	TRBD2	-	TGTGCCAGTAGTATGCGCCTCTTCGGGGACTACTCACCTGATCAGTACTTC	CASSMRLFGDYSPDQYF